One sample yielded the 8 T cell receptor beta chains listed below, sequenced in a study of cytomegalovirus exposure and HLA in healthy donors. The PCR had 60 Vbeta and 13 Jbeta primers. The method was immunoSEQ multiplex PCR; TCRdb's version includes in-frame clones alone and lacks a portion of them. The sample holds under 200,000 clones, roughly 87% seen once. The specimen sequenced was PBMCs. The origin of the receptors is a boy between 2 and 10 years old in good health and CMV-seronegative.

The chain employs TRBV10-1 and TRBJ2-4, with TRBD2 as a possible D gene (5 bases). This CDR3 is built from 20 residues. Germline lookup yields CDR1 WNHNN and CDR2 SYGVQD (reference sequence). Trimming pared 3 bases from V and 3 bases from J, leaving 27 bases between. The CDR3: CASSDFGNNRGDLFKNIQYF. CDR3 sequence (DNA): TGCGCCAGCAGTGATTTCGGGAACAATCGCGGAGACCTATTCAAAAACATTCAGTACTTC.

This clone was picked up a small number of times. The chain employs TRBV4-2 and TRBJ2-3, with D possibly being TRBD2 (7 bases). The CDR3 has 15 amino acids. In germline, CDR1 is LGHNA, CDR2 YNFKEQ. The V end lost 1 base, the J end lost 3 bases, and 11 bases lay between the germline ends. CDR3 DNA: TGTGCCAGCAGCCAAGGGGGGGGCATGACAGATACGCAGTATTTT. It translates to CASSQGGGMTDTQYF.

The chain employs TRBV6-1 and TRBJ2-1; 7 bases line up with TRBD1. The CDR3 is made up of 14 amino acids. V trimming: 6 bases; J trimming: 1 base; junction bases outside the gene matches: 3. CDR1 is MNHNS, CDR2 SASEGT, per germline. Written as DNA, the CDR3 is TGTGCCAGCAGGGACAGGACATCCTACAATGAGCAGTTCTTC. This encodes CASRDRTSYNEQFF.

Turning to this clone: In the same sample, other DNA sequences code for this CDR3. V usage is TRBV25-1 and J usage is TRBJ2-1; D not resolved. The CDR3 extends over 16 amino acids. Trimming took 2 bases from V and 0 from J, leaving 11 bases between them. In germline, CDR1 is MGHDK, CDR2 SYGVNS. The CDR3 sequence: CASSELGRGSYNEQFF. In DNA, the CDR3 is TGTGCCAGCAGTGAACTAGGTCGCGGCTCCTACAATGAGCAGTTCTTC.

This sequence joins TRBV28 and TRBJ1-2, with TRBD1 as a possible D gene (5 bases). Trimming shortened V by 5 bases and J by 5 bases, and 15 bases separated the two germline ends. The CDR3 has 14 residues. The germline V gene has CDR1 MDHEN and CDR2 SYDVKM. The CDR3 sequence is CASSRGIWGYGYTF. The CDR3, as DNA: TGTGCCAGCAGTCGGGGGATATGGGGGTATGGCTACACCTTC.

In DNA, the CDR3 is TGTGCCAGCAGTGAAGGGTTTGGTCGGGGTACCCACGAGCAGTTCTTC. Its translation: CASSEGFGRGTHEQFF. The gene calls are TRBV2 and TRBJ2-1, with a possible D match to TRBD2 (5 bases). This CDR3 spans 16 amino acids. Germline CDR1 is SNHLY and CDR2 is FYNNEI. Trimming took off 1 base at V and 10 bases at J, with 20 bases between the two ends.

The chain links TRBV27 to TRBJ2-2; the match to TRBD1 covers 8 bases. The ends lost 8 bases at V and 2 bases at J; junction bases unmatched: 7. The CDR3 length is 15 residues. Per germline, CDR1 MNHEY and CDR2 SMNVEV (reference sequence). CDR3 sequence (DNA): TGTGCCAGCTGGAGGGACAGGACCAACACCGGGGAGCTGTTTTTT. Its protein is CASWRDRTNTGELFF.

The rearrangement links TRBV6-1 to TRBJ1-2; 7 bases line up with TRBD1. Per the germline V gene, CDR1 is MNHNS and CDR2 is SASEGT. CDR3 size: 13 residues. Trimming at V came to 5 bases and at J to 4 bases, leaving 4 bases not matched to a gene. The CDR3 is CASSLQGTYGYTF. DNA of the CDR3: TGTGCCAGCAGTTTACAGGGGACCTATGGCTACACCTTC.